This T cell receptor (beta chain) was documented in a study of memory CD4+ T cells and cytomegalovirus serostatus. Study-level information: Healthy Belgian adult donors included several CMV-positive and 20 to 30 CMV-negative people.

Single viable CD3+CD4+CD8-CD45RO+ cells were sorted as the memory CD4+ T cells. CMV serostatus came from serum IgG against pp150, pp28, p38, p52. Positive selection with CD4 microbeads enriched total CD4+ T cells. CDR1 and CDR2 from the germline V gene are SGHDN and FVKESK. The CDR3 runs to 13 residues. Trimming pared 4 bases from V and 0 bases from J, leaving 6 bases between. In regard to this clone: Its cognate antigen is unknown.

Whole-study findings and limits: Each of 65 to 70 CMV-associated TCRbeta sequences occurred in one to five individuals.

Using immunoSEQ multiplex PCR, the repertoire was profiled, and TCRdb retains in-frame clones only, with some absent. The table has around 57,000 clones, over 70% seen once; the top ten hold almost 0.55%. This receptor was obtained from an adult in good health and CMV-seronegative. Some clones in this sample may be carry-over from other donors' samples. The sequencing sample was made of memory CD4+ T cells from blood. This chain links TRBV14 with TRBJ1-1; D remains unclear. CDR3 protein: CASSLDLNTEAFF. The CDR3 bases are TGTGCCAGCAGCCTCGACCTGAACACTGAAGCTTTCTTT.